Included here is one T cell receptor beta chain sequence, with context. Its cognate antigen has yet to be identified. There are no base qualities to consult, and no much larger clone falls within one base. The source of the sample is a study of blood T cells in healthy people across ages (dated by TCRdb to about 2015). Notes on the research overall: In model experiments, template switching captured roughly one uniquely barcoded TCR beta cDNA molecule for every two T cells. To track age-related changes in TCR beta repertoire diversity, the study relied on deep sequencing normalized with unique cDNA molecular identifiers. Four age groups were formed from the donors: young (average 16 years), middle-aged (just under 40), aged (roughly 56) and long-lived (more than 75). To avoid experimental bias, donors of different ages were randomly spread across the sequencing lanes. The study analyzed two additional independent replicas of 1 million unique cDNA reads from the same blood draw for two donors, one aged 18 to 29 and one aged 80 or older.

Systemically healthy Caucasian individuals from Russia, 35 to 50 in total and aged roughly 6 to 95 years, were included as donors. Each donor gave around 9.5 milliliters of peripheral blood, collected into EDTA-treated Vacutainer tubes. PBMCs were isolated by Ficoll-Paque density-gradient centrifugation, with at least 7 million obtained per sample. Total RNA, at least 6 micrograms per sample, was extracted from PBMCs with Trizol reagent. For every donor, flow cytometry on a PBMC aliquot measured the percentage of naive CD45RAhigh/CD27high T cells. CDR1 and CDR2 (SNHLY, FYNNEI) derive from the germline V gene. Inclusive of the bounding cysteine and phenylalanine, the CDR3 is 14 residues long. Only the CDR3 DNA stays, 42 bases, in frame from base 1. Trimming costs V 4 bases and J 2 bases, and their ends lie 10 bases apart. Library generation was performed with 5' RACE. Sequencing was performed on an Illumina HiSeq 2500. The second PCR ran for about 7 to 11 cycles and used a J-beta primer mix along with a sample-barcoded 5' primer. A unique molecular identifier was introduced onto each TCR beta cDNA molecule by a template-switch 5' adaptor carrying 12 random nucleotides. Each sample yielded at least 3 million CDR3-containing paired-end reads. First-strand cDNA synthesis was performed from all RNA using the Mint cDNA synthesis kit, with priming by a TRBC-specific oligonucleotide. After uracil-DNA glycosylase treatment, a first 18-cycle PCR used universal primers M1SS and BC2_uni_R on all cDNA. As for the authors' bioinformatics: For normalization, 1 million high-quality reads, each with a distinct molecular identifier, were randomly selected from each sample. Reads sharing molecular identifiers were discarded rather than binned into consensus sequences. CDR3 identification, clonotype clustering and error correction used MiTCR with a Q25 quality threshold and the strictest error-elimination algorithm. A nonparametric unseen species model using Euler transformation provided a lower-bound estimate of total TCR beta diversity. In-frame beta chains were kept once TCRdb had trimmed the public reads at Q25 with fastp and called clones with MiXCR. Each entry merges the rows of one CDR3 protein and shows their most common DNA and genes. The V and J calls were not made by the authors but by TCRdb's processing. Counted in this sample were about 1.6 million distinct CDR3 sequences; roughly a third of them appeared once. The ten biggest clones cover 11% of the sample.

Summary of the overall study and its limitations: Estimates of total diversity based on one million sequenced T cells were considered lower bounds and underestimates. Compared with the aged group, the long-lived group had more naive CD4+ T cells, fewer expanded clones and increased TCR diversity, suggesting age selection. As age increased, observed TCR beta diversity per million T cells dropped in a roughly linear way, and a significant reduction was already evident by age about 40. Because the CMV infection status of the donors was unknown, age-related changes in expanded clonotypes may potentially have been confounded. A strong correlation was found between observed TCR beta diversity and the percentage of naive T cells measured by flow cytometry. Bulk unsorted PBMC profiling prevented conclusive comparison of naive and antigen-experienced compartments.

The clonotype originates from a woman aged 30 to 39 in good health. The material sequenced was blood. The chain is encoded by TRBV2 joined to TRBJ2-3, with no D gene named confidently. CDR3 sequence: CASSADRYTDTQYF. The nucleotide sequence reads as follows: TGTGCCAGCAGTGCCGATCGATACACAGATACGCAGTATTTT.